These 14 T cell receptor beta chains originate from one sample sequenced in a study of T cells in Graves' hyperthyroidism and ophthalmopathy. The CDR3 regions of TCR beta were amplified from RNA transcripts. A set of HTBI primers served as the primers for a first-round RT-PCR of the TCR CDR3. TCRdb itself ran the multiplex PCR reads through MiXCR, one entry per CDR3 protein. The sample lists hundreds of thousands of distinct CDR3 sequences, around 15% occurring once. Sequencing was performed on blood. The receptor set was obtained from a woman aged 25 to 39 with Graves' hyperthyroidism.

This clonotype was seen many times. The genes are TRBV6-2 or TRBV6-3 and TRBJ2-7; 10 nucleotides align to TRBD2. CDR1 and CDR2 from the germline V gene are MNHEY and SVGEGT. The CDR3 loop spans 14 amino acids. V was clipped by 10 bases and J by 3 bases; unmatched bases: 9. The CDR3 DNA reads as TGTGCCACCCTCGGACTAGCGGAAGACTACGAGCAGTACTTC. Translated, it gives CATLGLAEDYEQYF.

This clonotype was seen repeatedly, ten times or more. V gene TRBV2 combines with J gene TRBJ2-3; D possibly corresponds to TRBD1 (5 bases). V gave up 2 bases and J gave up 2 bases, with 14 bases separating them. Germline V gene sequence: CDR1 SNHLY, CDR2 FYNNEI. This CDR3 contains 16 residues. CDR3 nucleotide sequence: TGTGCCAGCAGTGAACAGGGTAGTCTTGACACAGATACGCAGTATTTT. It encodes CASSEQGSLDTDTQYF.

This clonotype appeared a few times. V is TRBV15 and J is TRBJ1-6; TRBD1 is a possible D gene (6 bases). The CDR3 loop spans 16 amino acids. V was trimmed by 4 bases and J by 2 bases, leaving 12 bases between them. The germline V gene has CDR1 LNHNV and CDR2 YYDKDF (reference sequence). The CDR3 protein is CATSTTDRPYNSPLHF. The CDR3 coding sequence is TGTGCCACCAGCACTACTGACAGGCCCTATAATTCACCCCTCCACTTT.

The chain uses TRBV13 and TRBJ2-2, with D tentatively TRBD2 (6 bases). V was cut by 4 bases and J by 3 bases, with 9 bases left in between. The CDR3 covers 14 residues. Per germline, CDR1 PRHDT and CDR2 FYEKMQ (reference sequence). The CDR3 is CASSSGTYTGELFF. DNA for the CDR3: TGTGCCAGCAGCTCAGGGACTTACACCGGGGAGCTGTTTTTT.

This clonotype was recorded a few times. CDR3 amino acids: CASSEAKNIQYF. The CDR3 nucleotides are TGTGCCAGCAGTGAGGCCAAAAACATTCAGTACTTC. The J gene is TRBJ2-4, the V gene TRBV2; unclear D gene. V lost 3 bases to trimming and J lost 1 base, with 1 base between them. This CDR3 has 12 residues. The germline gives CDR1 SNHLY, CDR2 FYNNEI.

To note about this clonotype: Mismatch with germline at one junction end may stem from a read error. The chain employs TRBV5-1 and TRBJ2-2; a weak D match, TRBD2 (6 bases). In germline, CDR1 is SGHRS, CDR2 YFSETQ. The CDR3 is 15 amino acids. CDR3 loop: CASSLSGLESWELFF. In DNA form, the CDR3 reads TGTGCCAGCAGCTTGTCGGGACTCGAGTCTTGGGAGCTGTTTTTT.

This clonotype was counted ten times or more. The chain has TRBV5-1 and TRBJ1-2; TRBD1 might be the D (5 bases). Per the germline V gene, CDR1 is SGHRS and CDR2 is YFSETQ. The length of the CDR3 is 15 residues. Trimming took off 0 bases at V and 7 bases at J, with 16 bases between the two ends. The CDR3, as DNA: TGCGCCAGCAGCTTGGACTCAGCGTCGAGGGGTGGCTACACCTTC. Encoded protein: CASSLDSASRGGYTF.

With respect to this clonotype: Mismatch with germline at one junction end may stem from a read error. The rearrangement joins TRBV6-1 to TRBJ1-4; D remains unclear. The germline V gene encodes CDR1 MNHNS and CDR2 SASEGT. The CDR3 runs to 13 residues. The DNA of the CDR3 is TGTGCCAGCAGTGGGGCAGTTAATGAAAAAGTGTTTTTT. Encoded protein: CASSGAVNEKVFF.

The V gene is TRBV24-1, the J gene TRBJ1-1, with unresolved D. The CDR3 consists of 14 residues. V lost 12 bases and J 3 bases, leaving 19 bases between the germline ends. The germline V gene encodes CDR1 KGHDR and CDR2 SFDVKD. The CDR3 region has the DNA TGTGCCCTCGACGCCCCGGGTCGGTACACTGAAGCTTTCTTT. This translates into CALDAPGRYTEAFF.

The chain employs TRBV19 and TRBJ2-5; D not resolved. The CDR3 is 15 amino acids. Germline CDR1 is LNHDA and CDR2 is SQIVND (reference sequence). Trimming pared 7 bases from V and 3 bases from J, leaving 18 bases between. CDR3 coding DNA: TGTGCCAGTACCCCCACGGGCGTTGGGGAAGAGACCCAGTACTTC. The encoded protein is CASTPTGVGEETQYF.

V and J are TRBV10-3 and TRBJ1-1; D may be TRBD1 (6 bases). The CDR3 is 14 residues long. Germline V gene sequence: CDR1 ENHRY, CDR2 SYGVKD. V was pared by 10 bases and J by 0 bases, with 15 bases between. The CDR3 sequence is CATLKGELNTEAFF. CDR3 nucleotide sequence: TGTGCCACCTTAAAGGGGGAATTGAACACTGAAGCTTTCTTT.

This clonotype was detected many times. This rearrangement joins TRBV7-9 to TRBJ2-5, with D possibly matching TRBD1 (5 bases). The CDR3 runs 16 residues. The germline V and J ends were trimmed by 5 bases and 0 bases, with 16 bases remaining between them. Germline values: CDR1 SEHNR, CDR2 FQNEAQ (reference sequence). CDR3 protein: CASSPQDPGHQETQYF. The DNA for the CDR3 is TGTGCCAGCAGCCCACAGGATCCGGGTCACCAAGAGACCCAGTACTTC.

The chain links TRBV6-1 to TRBJ2-7; possibly TRBD2 for D (5 bases). In germline, CDR1 is MNHNS, CDR2 SASEGT. This CDR3 comprises 15 residues. Trimming left V 5 bases short and J 4 bases short, with 18 bases between. In DNA form, the CDR3 reads TGTGCCAGCAGTCCCTCCTCCGTTACGGGATACGAGCAGTACTTC. Translated: CASSPSSVTGYEQYF.

This clonotype occurred many times. The V gene is TRBV5-1, the J gene TRBJ2-1, with 9 bases matching TRBD2. The V segment lost 1 base and the J segment 4 bases; nucleotides outside the gene matches: 12. In germline, CDR1 is SGHRS, CDR2 YFSETQ. CDR3 size: 18 residues. CDR3 bases: TGCGCCAGCAGCTTGCTTGCGCGGGGGGGATTGGTGTACAATGAGCAGTTCTTC. This gives the protein CASSLLARGGLVYNEQFF.